This TCR beta chain originates from a study of shared clonotypes between healthy human individuals. Clones were sequenced by immunoSEQ multiplex PCR, and TCRdb holds only the in-frame ones, with some missing. This table holds approximately 530,000 clones, roughly 95% found once. Germline-derived CDR1 and CDR2 are SSHAT and FNYEAQ (reference sequence). V dropped 1 base and J dropped 0; count of bases not matched to a gene: 1. CDR3 size: 15 residues. The chain carries TRBV7-7 and TRBJ2-3; 7 bases agree with TRBD2. The sequence derives from a woman in her thirties in good health. The material sequenced was naive CD4+ T cells sorted from blood. Noted subset: CD45RA+ positively selected. The CDR3 region is CASSLGRGSTDTQYF. The CDR3 coding sequence is TGTGCCAGCAGCTTAGGGCGGGGGAGCACAGATACGCAGTATTTT.